This T cell receptor beta chain derives from a study of CD8 T cells in Susac syndrome. Reverse transcription of about 0.5 to 1 ug RNA was carried out with random hexamers. TCRdb redid the calling of the immunoSEQ multiplex PCR reads with MiXCR, one entry per CDR3 protein. The sample consists of 210,000 or so distinct CDR3 sequences, about 94% of them appearing once. Whole-study results and caveats: In Susac syndrome, the CD4+ T cell repertoires did not show clonal expansion.

CDR1 is SGHNT and CDR2 is YYREEE in the germline V gene (reference sequence). V gave up 0 bases and J gave up 5 bases, with 12 bases separating them. This CDR3 has 14 amino acids. Notes on this clonotype: The antigen is not known.

Sequencing of TCR beta was carried out in blood CD8+ and CD4+ T cells. In contrast to the negatively isolated CD8+ and CD4+ T cells, TEMRA cells were FACS-enriched. The sequencing input was CD4+ T cells from PBMCs. The TCR comes from a human donor with Susac syndrome. The J gene is TRBJ2-7, the V gene TRBV5-4; D perhaps matches TRBD1 (5 bases). The CDR3 region is CASSLDGRANEQYF. CDR3 bases: TGTGCCAGCAGCTTGGACGGCAGGGCCAACGAGCAGTACTTC.